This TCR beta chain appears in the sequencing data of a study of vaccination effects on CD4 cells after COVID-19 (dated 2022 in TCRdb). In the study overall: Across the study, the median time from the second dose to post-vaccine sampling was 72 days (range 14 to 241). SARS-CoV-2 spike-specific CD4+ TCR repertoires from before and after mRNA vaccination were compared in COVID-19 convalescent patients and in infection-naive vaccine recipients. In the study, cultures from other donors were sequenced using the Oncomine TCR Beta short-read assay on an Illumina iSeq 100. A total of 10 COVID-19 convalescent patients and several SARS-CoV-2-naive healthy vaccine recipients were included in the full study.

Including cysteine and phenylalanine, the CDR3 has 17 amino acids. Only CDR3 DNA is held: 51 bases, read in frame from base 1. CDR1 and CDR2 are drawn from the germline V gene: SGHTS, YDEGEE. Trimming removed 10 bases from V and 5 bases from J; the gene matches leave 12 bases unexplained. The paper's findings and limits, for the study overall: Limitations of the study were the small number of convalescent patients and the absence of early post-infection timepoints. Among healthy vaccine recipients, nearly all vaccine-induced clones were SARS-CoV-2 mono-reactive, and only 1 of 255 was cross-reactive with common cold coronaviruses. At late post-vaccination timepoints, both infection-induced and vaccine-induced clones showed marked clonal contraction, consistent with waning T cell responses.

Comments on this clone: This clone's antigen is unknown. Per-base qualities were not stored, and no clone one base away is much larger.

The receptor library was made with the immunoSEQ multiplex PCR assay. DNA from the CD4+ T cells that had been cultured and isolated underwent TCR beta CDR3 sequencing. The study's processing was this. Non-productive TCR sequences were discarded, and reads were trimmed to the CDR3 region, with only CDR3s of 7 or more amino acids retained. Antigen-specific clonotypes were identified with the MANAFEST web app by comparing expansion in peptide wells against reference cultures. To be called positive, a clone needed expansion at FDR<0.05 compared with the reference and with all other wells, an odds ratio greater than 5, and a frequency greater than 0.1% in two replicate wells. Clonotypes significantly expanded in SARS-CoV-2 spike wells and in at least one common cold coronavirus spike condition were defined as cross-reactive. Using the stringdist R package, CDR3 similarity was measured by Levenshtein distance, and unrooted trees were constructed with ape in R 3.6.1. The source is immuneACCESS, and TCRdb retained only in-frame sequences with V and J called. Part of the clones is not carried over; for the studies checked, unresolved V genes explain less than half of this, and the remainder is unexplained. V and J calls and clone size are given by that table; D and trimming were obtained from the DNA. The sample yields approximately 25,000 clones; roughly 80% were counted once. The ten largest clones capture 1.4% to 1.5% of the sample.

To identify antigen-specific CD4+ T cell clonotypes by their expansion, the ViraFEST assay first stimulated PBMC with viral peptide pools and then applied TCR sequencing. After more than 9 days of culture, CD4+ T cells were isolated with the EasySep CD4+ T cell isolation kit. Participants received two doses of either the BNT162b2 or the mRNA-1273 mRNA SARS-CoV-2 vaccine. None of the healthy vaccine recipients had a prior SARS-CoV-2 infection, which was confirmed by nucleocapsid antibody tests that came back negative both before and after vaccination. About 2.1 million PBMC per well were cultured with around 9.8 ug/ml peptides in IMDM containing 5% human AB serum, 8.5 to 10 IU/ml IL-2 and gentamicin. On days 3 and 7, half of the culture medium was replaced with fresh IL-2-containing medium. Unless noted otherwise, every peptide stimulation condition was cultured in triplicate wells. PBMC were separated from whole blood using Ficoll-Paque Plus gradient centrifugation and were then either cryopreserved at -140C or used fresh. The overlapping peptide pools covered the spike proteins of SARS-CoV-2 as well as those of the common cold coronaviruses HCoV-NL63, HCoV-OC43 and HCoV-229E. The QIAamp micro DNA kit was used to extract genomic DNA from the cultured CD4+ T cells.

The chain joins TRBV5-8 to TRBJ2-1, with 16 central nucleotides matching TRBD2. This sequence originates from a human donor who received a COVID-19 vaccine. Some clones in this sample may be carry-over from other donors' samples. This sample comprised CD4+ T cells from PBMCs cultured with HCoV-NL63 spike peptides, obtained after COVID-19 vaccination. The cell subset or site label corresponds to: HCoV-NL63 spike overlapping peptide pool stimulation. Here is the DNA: TGTGCCTCCCCGGGACTAGCGGGGGGGCTCATCGACAATGAGCAGTTCTTC. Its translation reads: CASPGLAGGLIDNEQFF. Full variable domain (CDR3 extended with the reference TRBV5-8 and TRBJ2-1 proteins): EAGVTQSPTHLIKTRGQQATLRCSPISGHTSVYWYQQALGLGLQFLLWYDEGEERNRGNFPPRFSGRQFPNYSSELNVNALELEDSALYLCASPGLAGGLIDNEQFFGPGTRLTVL.